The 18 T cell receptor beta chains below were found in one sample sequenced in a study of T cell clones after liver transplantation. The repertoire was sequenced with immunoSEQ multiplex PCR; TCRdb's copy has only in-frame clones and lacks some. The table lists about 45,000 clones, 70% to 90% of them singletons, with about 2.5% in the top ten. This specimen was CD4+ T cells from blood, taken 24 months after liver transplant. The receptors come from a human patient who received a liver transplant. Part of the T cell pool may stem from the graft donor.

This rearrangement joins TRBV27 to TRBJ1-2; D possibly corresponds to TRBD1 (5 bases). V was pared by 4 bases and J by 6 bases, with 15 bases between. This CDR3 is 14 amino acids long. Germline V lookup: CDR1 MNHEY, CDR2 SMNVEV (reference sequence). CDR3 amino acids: CASSYWGRADGYTF. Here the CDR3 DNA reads TGTGCCAGCAGTTATTGGGGCAGGGCGGATGGCTACACCTTC.

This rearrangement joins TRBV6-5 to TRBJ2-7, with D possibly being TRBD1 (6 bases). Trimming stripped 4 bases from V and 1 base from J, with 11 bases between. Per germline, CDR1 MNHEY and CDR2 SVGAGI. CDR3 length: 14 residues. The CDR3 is CASSSPGASYEQYF. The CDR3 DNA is TGTGCCAGCAGTTCCCCAGGGGCATCCTACGAGCAGTACTTC.

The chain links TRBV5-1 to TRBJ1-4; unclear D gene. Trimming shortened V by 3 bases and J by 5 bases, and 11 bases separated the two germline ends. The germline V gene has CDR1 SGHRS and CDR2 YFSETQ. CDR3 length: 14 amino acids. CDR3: CASSWTGGNEKLFF. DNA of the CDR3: TGCGCCAGCAGCTGGACCGGTGGAAATGAAAAACTGTTTTTT.

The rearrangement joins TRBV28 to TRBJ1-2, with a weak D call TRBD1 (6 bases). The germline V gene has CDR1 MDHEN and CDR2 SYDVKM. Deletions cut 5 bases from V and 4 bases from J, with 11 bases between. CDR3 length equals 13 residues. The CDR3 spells CASSRRGFYGYTF. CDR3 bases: TGTGCCAGCAGTCGCAGGGGCTTCTATGGCTACACCTTC.

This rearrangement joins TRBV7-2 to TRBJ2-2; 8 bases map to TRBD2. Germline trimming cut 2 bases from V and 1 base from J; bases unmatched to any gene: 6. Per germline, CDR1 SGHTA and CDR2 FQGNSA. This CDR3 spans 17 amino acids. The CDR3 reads CASSLWSGGLNTGELFF. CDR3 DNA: TGTGCCAGCAGCTTATGGAGCGGGGGCCTGAACACCGGGGAGCTGTTTTTT.

CDR3 sequence reads: CAWSGRSEKLFF. DNA of the CDR3: TGTGCCTGGAGTGGTCGGAGTGAAAAACTGTTTTTT. The V gene is TRBV30, the J gene TRBJ1-4; D not certain. The CDR3 is 12 residues long. CDR1 is GTSNPN and CDR2 is SVGIG in the germline V gene (reference sequence). Deletions cut 1 base from V and 7 bases from J, with 7 bases between. Combining the CDR3 with reference TRBV30 and TRBJ1-4 gives the whole variable domain SQTIHQWPATLVQPVGSPLSLECTVEGTSNPNLYWYRQAAGRGLQLLFYSVGIGQISSEVPQNLSASRPQDRQFILSSKKLLLSDSGFYLCAWSGRSEKLFFGSGTQLSVL.

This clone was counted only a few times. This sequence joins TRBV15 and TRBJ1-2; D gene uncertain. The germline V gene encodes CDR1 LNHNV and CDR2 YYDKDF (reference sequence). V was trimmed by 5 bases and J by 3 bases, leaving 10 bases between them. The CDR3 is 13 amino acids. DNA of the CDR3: TGTGCCACCAGCCGGGGAAATGACTATGGCTACACCTTC. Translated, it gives CATSRGNDYGYTF. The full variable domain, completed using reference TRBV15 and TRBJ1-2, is DAMVIQNPRYQVTQFGKPVTLSCSQTLNHNVMYWYQQKSSQAPKLLFHYYDKDFNNEADTPDNFQSRRPNTSFCFLDIRSPGLGDTAMYLCATSRGNDYGYTFGSGTRLTVV.

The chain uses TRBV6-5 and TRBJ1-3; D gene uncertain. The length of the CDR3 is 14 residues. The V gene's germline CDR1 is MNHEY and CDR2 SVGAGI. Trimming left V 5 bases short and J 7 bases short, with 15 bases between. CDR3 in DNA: TGTGCCAGCAGTGCTCTCGGGCGGTCGAACACCATATATTTT. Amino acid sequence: CASSALGRSNTIYF.

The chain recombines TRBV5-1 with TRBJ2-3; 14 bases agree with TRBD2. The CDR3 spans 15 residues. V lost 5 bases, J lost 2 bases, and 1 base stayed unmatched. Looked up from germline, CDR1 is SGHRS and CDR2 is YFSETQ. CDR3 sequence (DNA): TGCGCCAGCAGGGGACTAGCGGGGGCCACAGATACGCAGTATTTT. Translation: CASRGLAGATDTQYF.

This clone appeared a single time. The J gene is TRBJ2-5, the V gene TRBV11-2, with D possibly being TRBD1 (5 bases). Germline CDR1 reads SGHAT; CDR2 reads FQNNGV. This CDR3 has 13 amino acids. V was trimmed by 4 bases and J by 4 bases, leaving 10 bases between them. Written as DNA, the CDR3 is TGTGCCAGCAGCTCAGGGTTAGGAGAGACCCAGTACTTC. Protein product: CASSSGLGETQYF.

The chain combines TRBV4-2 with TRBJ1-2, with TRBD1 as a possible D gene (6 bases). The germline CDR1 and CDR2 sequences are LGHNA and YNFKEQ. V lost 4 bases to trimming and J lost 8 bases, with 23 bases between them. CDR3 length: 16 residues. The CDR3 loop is CASSLHYREASFGYTF. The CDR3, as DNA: TGTGCCAGCAGCCTTCACTACAGGGAAGCGTCGTTCGGCTACACCTTC.

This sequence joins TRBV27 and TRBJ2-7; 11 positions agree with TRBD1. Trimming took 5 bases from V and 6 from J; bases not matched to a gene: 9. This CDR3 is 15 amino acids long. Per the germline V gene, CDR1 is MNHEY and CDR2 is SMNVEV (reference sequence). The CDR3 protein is CASSGIWTGGSEQYF. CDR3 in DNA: TGTGCCAGCAGTGGAATCTGGACAGGGGGCAGCGAGCAGTACTTC.

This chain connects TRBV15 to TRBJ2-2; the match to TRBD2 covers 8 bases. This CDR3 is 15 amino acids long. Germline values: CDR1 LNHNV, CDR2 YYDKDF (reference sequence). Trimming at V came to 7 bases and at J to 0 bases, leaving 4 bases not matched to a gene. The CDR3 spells CATKREGSNTGELFF. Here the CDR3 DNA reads TGTGCCACCAAACGGGAGGGATCGAACACCGGGGAGCTGTTTTTT.

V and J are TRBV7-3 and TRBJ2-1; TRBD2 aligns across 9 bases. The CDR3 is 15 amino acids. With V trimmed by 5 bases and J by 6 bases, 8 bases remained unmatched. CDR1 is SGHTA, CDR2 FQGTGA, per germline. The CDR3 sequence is CASSLGTSPGNEQFF. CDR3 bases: TGTGCCAGCAGCCTCGGGACTAGCCCGGGCAATGAGCAGTTCTTC. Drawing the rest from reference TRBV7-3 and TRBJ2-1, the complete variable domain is GAGVSQTPSNKVTEKGKYVELRCDPISGHTALYWYRQSLGQGPEFLIYFQGTGAADDSGLPNDRFFAVRPEGSVSTLKIQRTERGDSAVYLCASSLGTSPGNEQFFGPGTRLTVL.

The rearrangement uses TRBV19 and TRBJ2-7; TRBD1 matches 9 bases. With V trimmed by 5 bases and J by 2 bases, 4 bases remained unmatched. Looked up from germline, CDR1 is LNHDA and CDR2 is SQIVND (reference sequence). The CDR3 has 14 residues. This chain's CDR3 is CASSSRQGAYEQYF. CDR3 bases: TGTGCCAGTAGTTCGAGACAGGGGGCCTACGAGCAGTACTTC.

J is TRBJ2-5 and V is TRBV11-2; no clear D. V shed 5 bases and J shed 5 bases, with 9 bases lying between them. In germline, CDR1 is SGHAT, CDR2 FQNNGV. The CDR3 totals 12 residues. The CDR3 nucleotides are TGTGCCAGCAGCCTCTCTGGGGAGACCCAGTACTTC. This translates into CASSLSGETQYF.

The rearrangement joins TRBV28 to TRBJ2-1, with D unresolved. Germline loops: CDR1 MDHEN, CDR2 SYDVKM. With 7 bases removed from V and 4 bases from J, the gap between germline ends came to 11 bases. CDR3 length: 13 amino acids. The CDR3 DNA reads TGTGCCAGCACCCCACCCCTTTACAATGAGCAGTTCTTC. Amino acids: CASTPPLYNEQFF.

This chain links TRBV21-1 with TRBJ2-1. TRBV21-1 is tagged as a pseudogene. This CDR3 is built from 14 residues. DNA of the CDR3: TGTGCCAGCAGCAGCTGGGGTAGCTACAATGAGCAGTTCTTC. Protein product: CASSSWGSYNEQFF.